The source of this TCR beta chain is a study of beta chain features in type 1 diabetes. Overall study findings and caveats: Shortening that was moderate but significant affected the TCRB CDR3s of Type 1 diabetes patients in all four CD4+ subsets. Equally in patients and controls, PCR might preferentially amplify shorter templates. Comparison showed that naive, central memory and Treg TCRB repertoires appeared more similar among patients than among healthy donors.

Expressed TCRB transcripts got sequenced, as all isolated RNA was reverse transcribed. The repertoire was sequenced with immunoSEQ multiplex PCR; TCRdb's copy has only in-frame clones and lacks some. The sample has 400,000 or so clones, over 8.5% seen once. The V end was cut by 4 bases, the J end by 3 bases, with 10 bases between. CDR1 and CDR2 (germline): SGHRS, YFSETQ. The CDR3 consists of 13 residues. About this clone itself: Its antigen is not known.

The genes are TRBV5-1 and TRBJ1-1, with D unclear. This clonotype was sampled from a man aged 25 to 40 with type 1 diabetes. Material: central memory CD4+ T cells from blood. CDR3 nucleotide sequence: TGCGCCAGCAGCGGCAGACACGACACTGAAGCTTTCTTT. It is translated as CASSGRHDTEAFF.